This record looks at one TCR beta chain sequence and its context. This CDR3 contains 16 residues. Germline CDR1 and CDR2: SGDLS and YYNGEE. V dropped 0 bases and J dropped 4 bases, with 13 bases sitting between them. The data belong to a study of blood T cell repertoires in COVID-19. Study as a whole: Acute and convalescent COVID-19 specimens originated in the United States, Italy and Spain. T cells, B-cell-depleted T cells, or PBMCs provided the cDNA or gDNA that served as material.

The assay was immunoSEQ multiplex PCR, and TCRdb's table has in-frame clones only and misses some. The sample holds a few hundred thousand clones; more than 70% are singletons and the top ten take 5% to 7%. V is TRBV9 and J is TRBJ1-4; no clear D. The TCR originated in a man aged 18-30 years who had recovered from COVID-19. The sequenced sample was peripheral blood. CDR3 residues: CASSVVGSAGNEKLFF. CDR3 nucleotide sequence: TGTGCCAGCAGCGTAGTCGGCAGCGCCGGTAATGAAAAACTGTTTTTT.